This T cell receptor (beta chain) appears in the sequencing data of a study of blood T cell repertoires in COVID-19. Across the study: Acute and convalescent COVID-19 specimens originated in the United States, Italy and Spain. T cells, B-cell-depleted T cells, or PBMCs provided the cDNA or gDNA that served as material.

V was pared by 6 bases and J by 4 bases, with 2 bases of the junction left unmatched. This CDR3 region has 13 residues. Germline V gene sequence: CDR1 SGHTA, CDR2 FQGTGA. As handled by the study authors: Researchers report that nucleated cell counts were estimated from reference gene primer amplification. Sequenced by immunoSEQ multiplex PCR; TCRdb stores in-frame clones only, minus some. V and J calls and clone size follow that table, whereas D and trimming were derived from the DNA. This table holds hundreds of thousands of clones, roughly 88% found once. Specimen: PBMCs or T cells enriched from blood (not recorded which). This sequence was found in a man in his thirties or forties who had recovered from COVID-19. The chain links TRBV7-3 to TRBJ1-2; the match to TRBD1 covers 10 bases. In DNA, the CDR3 is TGTGCCAGCAGTCGGGACAGGGGCTATGGCTACACCTTC. Translating it yields CASSRDRGYGYTF.